Listed here is a single T cell receptor (beta chain). The data are from a study of blood T cell repertoires in COVID-19. The assay was immunoSEQ multiplex PCR, and TCRdb's table has in-frame clones only and misses some. The data show approximately 490,000 clones, 88% seen once. Germline V gene lookup returns CDR1 SGHRS and CDR2 YFSETQ. Trimming removed 5 bases at V and 1 base at J, with 9 bases between. There are 13 residues in the CDR3. Cohorts were based on clinical histories the participants reported. The rearrangement joins TRBV5-1 to TRBJ1-1, with D possibly TRBD1 on 6 matching bases. The TCR was taken from an older woman who had recovered from COVID-19. Sample: PBMCs or T cells enriched from blood (not recorded which). DNA for the CDR3: TGCGCCAGCAGAACAGGGCAGAACACTGAAGCTTTCTTT. Protein product: CASRTGQNTEAFF.